What follows describes a single T cell receptor beta chain. The source of the sample is a study of early T cells in non-severe SARS-CoV-2 infection. The overall study: Unsorted whole blood bulk RNA was sequenced, with unpaired chains.

cDNA molecules, individually, were tagged with unique molecular identifiers. TCRdb ran MiXCR on the 5' RACE reads and lists one entry per CDR3 protein. The data contain some 73,000 distinct CDR3 sequences, 12% of them singletons. The CDR3 has 15 residues. V gene TRBV12-2 combines with J gene TRBJ2-1; the D call in the table, TRBD2, was not verified against the DNA. TRBV12-2 represents a pseudogene. The sequenced sample consisted of whole blood. This clonotype originated in an adult who was a healthcare worker with PCR-confirmed SARS-CoV-2 infection or an uninfected control (not recorded which). For the CDR3, the DNA is TGTGCAAGTCGCTTAGAGCGGACTAGCCTCCAGGAGCAGTTCTTC. It translates to CASRLERTSLQEQFF.